The present T cell receptor beta chain was sequenced within a study of CD8+CD57+ T cells in acquired aplastic anemia. Findings and caveats of the study: About 27 shared CD8+ CDR3s appeared highly expressed within patients' immunodominant clones.

This clonotype has only a few counts. Its specificity is unknown. The study profiled TCR beta VDJ and CDR3 using genomic DNA as template. A single record per CDR3 protein comes from TCRdb applying MiXCR to the reads. The profile covers tens of thousands of distinct CDR3 sequences, with more than 75% appearing a single time and roughly 23% taken by the ten largest. V was cut by 1 base and J by 3 bases, with 22 bases left in between. The CDR3 covers 18 residues. Germline CDR1 is SGHVS and CDR2 is FQNEAQ. The material sequenced was sorted CD4+, CD8+, or CD8+CD57+ T cells (not recorded which) from PBMCs. This rearrangement joins TRBV7-8 to TRBJ2-7, with a tentative D call TRBD1 (6 bases). This sequence originates from a human donor in good health, serving as a control. The CDR3 spells CASSLGTAPQGSFYEQYF. The CDR3 coding sequence is TGTGCCAGCAGCTTAGGGACAGCCCCCCAAGGCTCCTTCTACGAGCAGTACTTC.